The rows below give T cell receptor beta chains drawn from one sample of a study of blood T cell repertoires in COVID-19. The method was immunoSEQ multiplex PCR; TCRdb's version includes in-frame clones alone and lacks a portion of them. The profile shows about 96,000 clones, approximately 88% of them singletons. Sequencing was carried out using peripheral blood. These receptors originate from a woman aged 60 to 75 with acute or convalescent COVID-19. Each CDR3 is given with its conserved first and last residue. A D gene is named only where the DNA matches it firmly. Size values are once, few and many counts, or a class for expanded clones, and some rows have none.

v_call: TRBV2; j_call: TRBJ1-6; clone_size: few; d_call: .; cdr3_aa: CASSEARKNSPLHF; cdr3_nt: TGTGCCAGCAGTGAAGCGCGGAAGAATTCACCCCTCCACTTT
v_call: TRBV3-1/TRBV3-2; j_call: TRBJ1-1; clone_size: .; d_call: TRBD1; cdr3_aa: CASSLLRGRGTEAFF; cdr3_nt: TGTGCCAGCAGCCTCCTCAGGGGGCGCGGGACTGAAGCTTTCTTT
v_call: TRBV3-1/TRBV3-2; j_call: TRBJ2-3; clone_size: .; d_call: TRBD2; cdr3_aa: CASSQGLATDTQYF; cdr3_nt: TGTGCCAGCAGCCAAGGACTAGCCACAGATACGCAGTATTTT
v_call: TRBV27; j_call: TRBJ1-4; clone_size: .; d_call: TRBD1; cdr3_aa: CASSTSKNRGTNEKLFF; cdr3_nt: TGTGCCAGCAGTACCTCTAAAAACAGGGGAACTAATGAAAAACTGTTTTTT
v_call: TRBV2; j_call: TRBJ1-1; clone_size: .; d_call: TRBD1; cdr3_aa: CASRDRTGGNTEAFF; cdr3_nt: TGTGCCAGCAGAGACAGGACAGGGGGGAACACTGAAGCTTTCTTT
v_call: TRBV2; j_call: TRBJ1-2; clone_size: .; d_call: .; cdr3_aa: CASTVVNYGYTF; cdr3_nt: TGTGCCAGCACGGTGGTTAACTATGGCTACACCTTC
v_call: TRBV5-5; j_call: TRBJ2-3; clone_size: .; d_call: TRBD2; cdr3_aa: CASSLSGAGSSGGPDTQYF; cdr3_nt: TGTGCCAGCAGCTTGTCCGGGGCGGGTTCTAGCGGGGGTCCAGATACGCAGTATTTT
v_call: TRBV19; j_call: TRBJ2-2; clone_size: .; d_call: TRBD1; cdr3_aa: CASSLQHRGPGELFF; cdr3_nt: TGTGCCAGTAGTCTCCAACACAGGGGGCCCGGGGAGCTGTTTTTT
v_call: TRBV4-1; j_call: TRBJ1-5; clone_size: few; d_call: .; cdr3_aa: CASSHIRGSQPQHF; cdr3_nt: TGCGCCAGCAGCCACATTAGGGGTAGTCAGCCCCAGCATTTT
v_call: TRBV2; j_call: TRBJ2-7; clone_size: .; d_call: TRBD2; cdr3_aa: CASGREGHEQYF; cdr3_nt: TGTGCCAGCGGGAGGGAGGGACACGAGCAGTACTTC
v_call: TRBV6-5; j_call: TRBJ2-1; clone_size: .; d_call: .; cdr3_aa: CASSYSPAYNEQFF; cdr3_nt: TGTGCCAGCAGTTACTCTCCTGCGTACAATGAGCAGTTCTTC
v_call: TRBV21-1; j_call: TRBJ1-6; clone_size: .; d_call: .; cdr3_aa: CASSNGTCGNSPLHF; cdr3_nt: TGTGCCAGCAGCAATGGGACATGTGGAAATTCACCCCTCCACTTT
v_call: TRBV27; j_call: TRBJ1-5; clone_size: .; d_call: TRBD1; cdr3_aa: CASRPLGQTSNQPQHF; cdr3_nt: TGTGCCAGCAGACCCCTGGGACAGACCTCCAATCAGCCCCAGCATTTT
v_call: TRBV4-1; j_call: TRBJ2-2; clone_size: .; d_call: .; cdr3_aa: CASSQAPSSATGELFF; cdr3_nt: TGCGCCAGCAGCCAAGCCCCCTCTAGCGCAACCGGGGAGCTGTTTTTT
v_call: TRBV30; j_call: TRBJ1-1; clone_size: .; d_call: TRBD1; cdr3_aa: CAWSGDRGRTEAFF; cdr3_nt: TGTGCCTGGAGTGGAGACAGGGGTCGAACTGAAGCTTTCTTT
v_call: TRBV28; j_call: TRBJ2-1; clone_size: .; d_call: TRBD1; cdr3_aa: CASSTSGQGWNEQFF; cdr3_nt: TGTGCCAGCTCTACGTCGGGACAGGGGTGGAATGAGCAGTTCTTC
v_call: TRBV7-7; j_call: TRBJ2-2; clone_size: .; d_call: TRBD2; cdr3_aa: CASSLGPVARGLAGGQSGELFF; cdr3_nt: TGTGCCAGCAGCTTAGGCCCCGTGGCCCGTGGGCTAGCGGGGGGGCAAAGCGGGGAGCTGTTTTTT
v_call: TRBV5-6; j_call: TRBJ1-5; clone_size: .; d_call: .; cdr3_aa: CASSSLQDHSNQPQHF; cdr3_nt: TGTGCCAGCAGCTCCCTACAGGATCATAGCAATCAGCCCCAGCATTTT
v_call: TRBV7-6; j_call: TRBJ1-2; clone_size: once; d_call: .; cdr3_aa: CASSLLMEADRIDYGYTF; cdr3_nt: TGTGCCAGCAGCTTATTGATGGAGGCAGACCGCATAGACTATGGCTACACCTTC
v_call: TRBV18; j_call: TRBJ2-7; clone_size: once; d_call: TRBD1; cdr3_aa: CASSPGVQGAYEQYF; cdr3_nt: TGTGCCAGCTCACCGGGAGTCCAGGGGGCCTACGAGCAGTACTTC
v_call: TRBV19; j_call: TRBJ1-1; clone_size: .; d_call: TRBD1; cdr3_aa: CASRLLDRGMNTEAFF; cdr3_nt: TGTGCCAGTAGGCTATTGGACAGGGGAATGAACACTGAAGCTTTCTTT
v_call: TRBV5-5; j_call: TRBJ2-7; clone_size: .; d_call: .; cdr3_aa: CASSLGTIWEQYF; cdr3_nt: TGTGCCAGCAGCTTGGGGACTATTTGGGAGCAGTACTTC
v_call: TRBV13; j_call: TRBJ1-2; clone_size: .; d_call: TRBD1; cdr3_aa: CASSPGQGFYGYTF; cdr3_nt: TGTGCCAGCAGCCCGGGACAGGGATTCTATGGCTACACCTTC
v_call: TRBV28; j_call: TRBJ2-5; clone_size: .; d_call: TRBD1; cdr3_aa: CASRDRGLQETQYF; cdr3_nt: TGTGCCAGCAGGGACAGGGGGCTCCAAGAGACCCAGTACTTC
v_call: TRBV3-1/TRBV3-2; j_call: TRBJ2-3; clone_size: .; d_call: TRBD2; cdr3_aa: CASSHQPGLAGTELGDTQYF; cdr3_nt: TGTGCCAGCAGCCACCAGCCGGGACTAGCGGGGACCGAATTGGGAGATACGCAGTATTTT
v_call: TRBV19; j_call: TRBJ1-1; clone_size: .; d_call: .; cdr3_aa: CATRPTGLVYTEAFF; cdr3_nt: TGTGCCACTAGGCCAACAGGGTTGGTGTACACTGAAGCTTTCTTT
v_call: TRBV6-5; j_call: TRBJ2-3; clone_size: .; d_call: .; cdr3_aa: CASWAGSTDTQYF; cdr3_nt: TGTGCCAGCTGGGCAGGTAGCACAGATACGCAGTATTTT
v_call: TRBV11-2; j_call: TRBJ1-1; clone_size: .; d_call: .; cdr3_aa: CASSSGRLGSTEAFF; cdr3_nt: TGTGCCAGCAGCAGCGGGAGGTTGGGGAGCACTGAAGCTTTCTTT